These T cell receptor beta chains were read from a single sample in a study of blood T cell repertoires in COVID-19. The protocol was immunoSEQ multiplex PCR, while the TCRdb copy is restricted to in-frame clones and leaves out a portion. Of about 55,000 clones detected, approximately 85% appear once; the ten largest clones hold 15% to 20%. The specimen was peripheral blood. All receptors come from a human donor in a cohort sampled during active COVID-19. The CDR3 runs from the conserved cysteine through the conserved F or W. A D gene is named only where the DNA matches it firmly. Clone sizes are given selectively: once, few, many, or a class where the clone is expanded.

J gene: TRBJ1-4; D gene: NA; V gene: TRBV7-9; clone size: NA; CDR3 protein: CASSPVANEKLFF; CDR3 DNA: TGTGCCAGCAGCCCCGTTGCTAATGAAAAACTGTTTTTT
J gene: TRBJ1-2; D gene: NA; V gene: TRBV19; clone size: NA; CDR3 protein: CASSPTAGGPIFYGYTF; CDR3 DNA: TGTGCCAGTAGTCCTACGGCGGGGGGCCCCATCTTCTATGGCTACACCTTC
J gene: TRBJ2-3; D gene: TRBD2; V gene: TRBV5-1; clone size: NA; CDR3 protein: CASSLTGGRTDTQYF; CDR3 DNA: TGCGCCAGCAGCTTGACGGGAGGGCGGACAGATACGCAGTATTTT
J gene: TRBJ2-3; D gene: TRBD1; V gene: TRBV14; clone size: NA; CDR3 protein: CASSLQAGGRDTQYF; CDR3 DNA: TGTGCCAGCAGCCTCCAGGCAGGGGGCAGAGATACGCAGTATTTT
J gene: TRBJ2-3; D gene: TRBD2; V gene: TRBV6-5; clone size: few; CDR3 protein: CASSYRSGSNTDTQYF; CDR3 DNA: TGTGCCAGCAGTTACCGTAGCGGGAGCAACACAGATACGCAGTATTTT
J gene: TRBJ2-7; D gene: NA; V gene: TRBV6-5; clone size: NA; CDR3 protein: CASSYSIGGRYEQYF; CDR3 DNA: TGTGCCAGCAGTTACTCGATCGGGGGACGGTACGAGCAGTACTTC
J gene: TRBJ2-7; D gene: NA; V gene: TRBV10-1; clone size: NA; CDR3 protein: CASSPGLSYEQYF; CDR3 DNA: TGCGCCAGCAGTCCTGGACTCTCCTACGAGCAGTACTTC
J gene: TRBJ1-3; D gene: NA; V gene: TRBV7-9; clone size: NA; CDR3 protein: CASSLGGNSGNTIYF; CDR3 DNA: TGTGCCAGCAGCTTAGGAGGGAACTCTGGAAACACCATATATTTT
J gene: TRBJ2-2; D gene: NA; V gene: TRBV29-1; clone size: NA; CDR3 protein: CSGRKGDTGELFF; CDR3 DNA: TGCAGCGGGCGTAAGGGGGACACCGGGGAGCTGTTTTTT
J gene: TRBJ2-5; D gene: NA; V gene: TRBV7-9; clone size: few; CDR3 protein: CASSPYRDEETQYF; CDR3 DNA: TGTGCCAGCAGCCCATACAGGGACGAGGAGACCCAGTACTTC
J gene: TRBJ1-4; D gene: TRBD1; V gene: TRBV15; clone size: few; CDR3 protein: CATSGPGQGTTNEKLFF; CDR3 DNA: TGTGCCACCAGCGGCCCAGGACAGGGAACAACTAATGAAAAACTGTTTTTT
J gene: TRBJ1-5; D gene: TRBD1; V gene: TRBV2; clone size: once; CDR3 protein: CASSEARTGKGQPQHF; CDR3 DNA: TGTGCCAGCAGTGAAGCCAGGACAGGGAAAGGTCAGCCCCAGCATTTT
J gene: TRBJ2-1; D gene: NA; V gene: TRBV30; clone size: NA; CDR3 protein: CAWSVIPNNEQFF; CDR3 DNA: TGTGCCTGGAGTGTAATCCCCAACAATGAGCAGTTCTTC
J gene: TRBJ2-3; D gene: NA; V gene: TRBV6-5; clone size: NA; CDR3 protein: CASTAGTIDTDTQYF; CDR3 DNA: TGTGCCAGCACCGCCGGGACAATAGACACAGATACGCAGTATTTT
J gene: TRBJ1-4; D gene: TRBD1; V gene: TRBV30; clone size: once; CDR3 protein: CAWSPGGWEKLFF; CDR3 DNA: TGTGCCTGGAGTCCAGGGGGTTGGGAAAAACTGTTTTTT
J gene: TRBJ1-6; D gene: NA; V gene: TRBV6-5; clone size: NA; CDR3 protein: CASSYGSEGSPLHF; CDR3 DNA: TGTGCCAGCAGTTACGGGTCTGAGGGTTCACCCCTCCACTTT
J gene: TRBJ2-5; D gene: TRBD1; V gene: TRBV7-8; clone size: once; CDR3 protein: CASSRTGLETQYF; CDR3 DNA: TGTGCCAGCAGCCGGACAGGGCTGGAGACCCAGTACTTC
J gene: TRBJ1-1; D gene: NA; V gene: TRBV27; clone size: NA; CDR3 protein: CASSSGVWGAEAFF; CDR3 DNA: TGTGCCAGCAGTTCTGGGGTCTGGGGAGCTGAAGCTTTCTTT
J gene: TRBJ1-1; D gene: NA; V gene: TRBV29-1; clone size: once; CDR3 protein: CRGEDTEAFF; CDR3 DNA: TGCAGGGGAGAGGACACTGAAGCTTTCTTT
J gene: TRBJ2-1; D gene: TRBD2; V gene: TRBV19; clone size: NA; CDR3 protein: CASSPLAGGPRNEQFF; CDR3 DNA: TGTGCCAGTAGTCCTCTAGCGGGAGGGCCTCGCAATGAGCAGTTCTTC
J gene: TRBJ1-4; D gene: TRBD1; V gene: TRBV5-4; clone size: NA; CDR3 protein: CASSLAGGSNEKLFF; CDR3 DNA: TGTGCCAGCAGCTTGGCAGGGGGGTCTAATGAAAAACTGTTTTTT
J gene: TRBJ1-4; D gene: TRBD1; V gene: TRBV11-3; clone size: NA; CDR3 protein: CASRTDRGGDEKLFF; CDR3 DNA: TGTGCCAGCAGGACAGACAGGGGAGGCGATGAAAAACTGTTTTTT
J gene: TRBJ1-5; D gene: NA; V gene: TRBV6-5; clone size: NA; CDR3 protein: CATHHSNQPQHF; CDR3 DNA: TGTGCCACCCATCATAGCAATCAGCCCCAGCATTTT
J gene: TRBJ1-5; D gene: NA; V gene: TRBV18; clone size: NA; CDR3 protein: CASSADGGSYSNQPQHF; CDR3 DNA: TGTGCCAGCTCAGCCGACGGGGGGTCTTATAGCAATCAGCCCCAGCATTTT
J gene: TRBJ1-2; D gene: NA; V gene: TRBV5-5; clone size: NA; CDR3 protein: CASSFGLTDSHYGYTF; CDR3 DNA: TGTGCCAGCAGCTTCGGACTCACGGACAGTCACTATGGCTACACCTTC
J gene: TRBJ2-1; D gene: NA; V gene: TRBV6-5; clone size: NA; CDR3 protein: CASNDRVSYNEQFF; CDR3 DNA: TGTGCCAGCAACGACAGAGTCTCCTACAATGAGCAGTTCTTC
J gene: TRBJ2-4; D gene: NA; V gene: TRBV6-6; clone size: NA; CDR3 protein: CASSYSGLENIQYF; CDR3 DNA: TGTGCCAGCAGTTACTCGGGACTGGAAAACATTCAGTACTTC
J gene: TRBJ2-7; D gene: NA; V gene: TRBV5-6; clone size: NA; CDR3 protein: CASSTTGQSYEQYF; CDR3 DNA: TGTGCCAGCAGCACGACGGGACAATCCTACGAGCAGTACTTC
J gene: TRBJ2-2; D gene: NA; V gene: TRBV4-2; clone size: NA; CDR3 protein: CASSQERTTRELFF; CDR3 DNA: TGTGCCAGCAGCCAAGAGCGGACTACCAGGGAGCTGTTTTTT